A single count supports the clone carrying this T cell receptor (beta chain). Its specificity is not known. This was a survey-level run. The repertoire was sequenced with immunoSEQ multiplex PCR; TCRdb's copy has only in-frame clones and lacks some. The sample lists more than 30,000 clones; roughly 71% were seen once. The record originates from a study of STAT5B mutations in CD4+ large granular lymphocyte leukemia. Study results and caveats: Patient CD4-sorted repertoires looked more clonal than healthy CD4+ repertoires, even without putative leukemic clones. No patients shared main leukemic clonotypes, though around 24% appeared at low frequency elsewhere. Compared with healthy controls (2/35), patient top clones favored TRBV06 (8/27).

Germline trimming cut 2 bases from V and 5 bases from J; bases unmatched to any gene: 5. Germline values: CDR1 MNHEY, CDR2 SVGAGI. The length of the CDR3 is 15 residues. This chain connects TRBV6-5 to TRBJ2-5; 10 nucleotides match TRBD1. Source material: CD4+ T cells from blood buffy coats. The sequence was obtained from a human donor in good health. The CDR3 nucleotides read TGTGCCAGCAGTTACCTCGGACAGGGGGTTGAGACCCAGTACTTC. This codes for CASSYLGQGVETQYF.